The 20 T cell receptor beta chains below all came from one sample that was sequenced in a study of blood T cell repertoires in COVID-19. TCRdb's table, derived via immunoSEQ multiplex PCR, lists solely in-frame clones and lacks some. This sample has some 170,000 clones, with over 75% found just once. Sequenced input: PBMCs or T cells enriched from blood (not recorded which). These receptors came from a man aged 40-49 years who had recovered from COVID-19.

The CDR3 reads CASSLGRQETQYF. For the CDR3, the DNA is TGTGCCAGCAGCTTGGGCAGACAAGAGACCCAGTACTTC. The chain uses TRBV5-4 and TRBJ2-5; D uncertain. The V end lost 0 bases, the J end lost 2 bases, and 5 bases lay between the germline ends. The CDR3 length is 13 residues. Per the germline V gene, CDR1 is SGHNT and CDR2 is YYREEE (reference sequence). The full variable domain, its missing parts supplied by reference TRBV5-4 and TRBJ2-5, is ETGVTQSPTHLIKTRGQQVTLRCSSQSGHNTVSWYQQALGQGPQFIFQYYREEENGRGNFPPRFSGLQFPNYSSELNVNALELDDSALYLCASSLGRQETQYFGPGTRLLVL.

The chain recombines TRBV5-1 with TRBJ2-7; D remains ambiguous. The germline CDR1 and CDR2 sequences are SGHRS and YFSETQ. V dropped 1 base and J dropped 3 bases, with 17 bases sitting between them. This CDR3 contains 16 residues. The CDR3 sequence is CASSLYRVTNGYEQYF. CDR3 DNA sequence: TGCGCCAGCAGCTTGTACCGGGTCACAAATGGCTACGAGCAGTACTTC.

The rearrangement uses TRBV7-2 and TRBJ2-3; D remains ambiguous. This CDR3 is built from 15 residues. Germline loops: CDR1 SGHTA, CDR2 FQGNSA. V shed 2 bases and J shed 0 bases, with 9 bases lying between them. In DNA form, the CDR3 reads TGTGCCAGCAGCTTAAACTACCATAGCACAGATACGCAGTATTTT. This gives the protein CASSLNYHSTDTQYF.

This rearrangement joins TRBV30 to TRBJ1-6; D not certain. The ends were cut back, 2 bases at V and 0 bases at J, with 11 bases in the middle. The CDR3 is 16 amino acids. CDR1 and CDR2 from the germline V gene are GTSNPN and SVGIG (reference sequence). CDR3 sequence reads: CAWSHLGSSYNSPLHF. CDR3 DNA: TGTGCCTGGAGTCACCTAGGGAGCTCCTATAATTCACCCCTCCACTTT.

This sequence joins TRBV5-5 and TRBJ1-3, with 7 bases matching TRBD1. V gave up 4 bases and J gave up 4 bases; unmatched junction bases: 8. The CDR3 has 15 residues. Germline values: CDR1 SGHKS, CDR2 YYEKEE (reference sequence). CDR3: CASSKNRGAGNTIYF. The CDR3 coding sequence is TGTGCCAGCAGCAAAAACAGGGGTGCCGGAAACACCATATATTTT.

DNA for the CDR3: TGTGCCAGCAGCGTCGGTTCGGATACGCAGTATTTT. Its translation: CASSVGSDTQYF. The chain uses TRBV9 and TRBJ2-3, with D uncertain. The CDR3 is 12 residues long. Germline lookup yields CDR1 SGDLS and CDR2 YYNGEE. V lost 2 bases and J lost 6, with 7 bases in between. Based on the CDR3 plus reference TRBV9 and TRBJ2-3, the full variable domain is DSGVTQTPKHLITATGQRVTLRCSPRSGDLSVYWYQQSLDQGLQFLIQYYNGEERAKGNILERFSAQQFPDLHSELNLSSLELGDSALYFCASSVGSDTQYFGPGTRLTVL.

The gene calls are TRBV4-1 and TRBJ1-2; 8 bases are a match to TRBD1. The germline gives CDR1 MGHRA, CDR2 YSYEKL. V lost 4 bases and J lost 1; bases outside the gene matches: 11. The CDR3 totals 17 residues. This CDR3 reads CASSLTPPGGGNYGYTF. The CDR3 DNA reads as TGCGCCAGCAGCCTTACCCCGCCAGGGGGCGGTAACTATGGCTACACCTTC.

The chain has TRBV7-8 and TRBJ1-5; D gene unclear. Trimming shortened V by 0 bases and J by 5 bases, and 11 bases separated the two germline ends. The CDR3 runs to 15 residues. Germline values: CDR1 SGHVS, CDR2 FQNEAQ. As DNA, the CDR3 is TGTGCCAGCAGCTTAGCTGCGGCAGTTCATCAGCCCCAGCATTTT. It is translated as CASSLAAAVHQPQHF.

The V and J genes are TRBV4-1 and TRBJ1-6; TRBD1 matches at 8 bases. Germline-derived CDR1 and CDR2 are MGHRA and YSYEKL. The CDR3 totals 15 residues. V shed 0 bases, J shed 10 bases, and the junction held 5 bases outside the gene matches. Here the CDR3 reads CASSQEGQGQSPLHF. The CDR3 DNA is TGCGCCAGCAGCCAAGAAGGACAGGGTCAGTCACCCCTCCACTTT.

CDR3 DNA: TGTGCCAGCATCCGTTCACCTACAGGGGGGATCACTGAAGCTTTCTTT. Encoded protein: CASIRSPTGGITEAFF. This rearrangement joins TRBV2 to TRBJ1-1; 8 bases line up with TRBD1. From germline, CDR1 is SNHLY and CDR2 FYNNEI. V was pared by 7 bases and J by 4 bases, with 14 bases of the junction left unmatched. This CDR3 contains 16 residues.

The chain links TRBV5-6 to TRBJ1-2, with D hard to call. The V end was cut by 0 bases, the J end by 4 bases, with 13 bases between. Per the germline V gene, CDR1 is SGHDT and CDR2 is YYEEEE. CDR3 size: 15 residues. The CDR3 DNA follows: TGTGCCAGCAGCTTGGAAGGAGGTCCTGCCTATGGCTACACCTTC. Amino acid sequence: CASSLEGGPAYGYTF.

This chain joins TRBV2 and TRBJ1-5; TRBD1 might be the D (5 bases). The germline V gene has CDR1 SNHLY and CDR2 FYNNEI. This CDR3 comprises 13 residues. Trimming left V 10 bases short and J 5 bases short, with 15 bases between. The CDR3 loop is CATKGRGYQPQHF. CDR3 in DNA: TGTGCCACCAAGGGAAGGGGTTATCAGCCCCAGCATTTT. Full variable domain (outside the CDR3, taken from reference TRBV2 and TRBJ1-5): EPEVTQTPSHQVTQMGQEVILRCVPISNHLYFYWYRQILGQKVEFLVSFYNNEISEKSEIFDDQFSVERPDGSNFTLKIRSTKLEDSAMYFCATKGRGYQPQHFGDGTRLSIL.

This clone was recorded a few times. V usage is TRBV7-6 and J usage is TRBJ1-2, with a tentative D call TRBD1 (5 bases). V was pared by 1 base and J by 9 bases, with 12 bases between. CDR3 length: 13 residues. CDR1 is SGHVS, CDR2 FNYEAQ, per germline. This chain's CDR3 is CASSLDPGRSYTF. The DNA for the CDR3 is TGTGCCAGCAGCTTAGATCCAGGGAGGAGCTACACCTTC.

This chain uses TRBV19 with TRBJ1-1; TRBD1 matches at 9 bases. Germline values: CDR1 LNHDA, CDR2 SQIVND (reference sequence). Trimming cost V 4 bases and J 8 bases; bases outside gene matches: 2. This CDR3 spans 12 amino acids. CDR3 DNA sequence: TGTGCCAGTAGTAAAGGACAGGGGGAAGCTTTCTTT. It translates to CASSKGQGEAFF. Based on the CDR3 plus reference TRBV19 and TRBJ1-1, the full variable domain is DGGITQSPKYLFRKEGQNVTLSCEQNLNHDAMYWYRQDPGQGLRLIYYSQIVNDFQKGDIAEGYSVSREKKESFPLTVTSAQKNPTAFYLCASSKGQGEAFFGQGTRLTVV.

The gene calls are TRBV29-1 and TRBJ1-2; 8 bases are a match to TRBD1. This CDR3 comprises 13 residues. Germline CDR1 SQVTM, CDR2 ANQGSEA. V gave up 3 bases and J gave up 6 bases; unmatched junction bases: 6. This CDR3 is CSVEKQGENGYTF. In nucleotides, the CDR3 is TGCAGCGTTGAGAAACAGGGGGAGAATGGCTACACCTTC.

The V gene is TRBV29-1, the J gene TRBJ1-1; TRBD1 might be the D (5 bases). Germline CDR1 and CDR2: SQVTM and ANQGSEA. V was shortened by 5 bases and J by 4 bases, with 17 bases between the two germline ends. The CDR3 loop spans 14 amino acids. CDR3 in amino acids: CSVKMQGLSTEAFF. The CDR3 DNA reads as TGCAGCGTTAAGATGCAGGGATTGAGCACTGAAGCTTTCTTT.

This chain connects TRBV13 to TRBJ1-3, with 7 bases that match TRBD1. Germline CDR1 is PRHDT and CDR2 is FYEKMQ (reference sequence). Unmatched junction bases numbered 9, after V lost 5 bases and J lost 2 bases. The CDR3 is 16 residues long. CDR3 in amino acids: CASSPYRGLPGNTIYF. The CDR3 DNA follows: TGTGCCAGCAGCCCCTACAGGGGCTTACCTGGAAACACCATATATTTT.

This clone has more than one count but fewer than ten. The chain employs TRBV7-8 and TRBJ2-7; D is unresolved. Trimming shortened V by 5 bases and J by 4 bases, and 6 bases separated the two germline ends. CDR3 length equals 11 residues. From germline, CDR1 is SGHVS and CDR2 FQNEAQ. The CDR3 DNA reads TGTGCCAGCAGCAGCACTTACGAGCAGTACTTC. It encodes CASSSTYEQYF.

This chain uses TRBV14 with TRBJ1-4; TRBD1 is a possible D gene (5 bases). Germline CDR1 SGHDN, CDR2 FVKESK. The CDR3 has 14 residues. V lost 4 bases and J 8 bases, leaving 14 bases between the germline ends. In DNA, the CDR3 is TGTGCCAGCAGCCCCCGACAGCCACCAGAAAAACTGTTTTTT. Encoded protein: CASSPRQPPEKLFF.

The chain employs TRBV5-1 and TRBJ1-5; maybe TRBD1 (5 bases). CDR1 and CDR2 from the germline V gene are SGHRS and YFSETQ. V was cut by 3 bases and J by 5 bases, with 15 bases left in between. The CDR3 is 15 residues long. The CDR3 DNA sequence: TGCGCCAGCAGCTCGGCGGATTCGGGGGATCAGCCCCAGCATTTT. Amino acids: CASSSADSGDQPQHF.